The clone carrying this T cell receptor (beta chain) was detected once. This entry belongs to a study of blood T cell repertoires in COVID-19. Source study methods: Nucleated cell counts were estimated from reference gene primer amplification. TCRdb keeps only in-frame clones here, not all; method: immunoSEQ multiplex PCR. V, J and clone size are those of that table, while D and trimming were read from the DNA. In the table there are roughly 400,000 clones, approximately 90% of which are singletons. With V trimmed by 4 bases and J by 1 base, 13 bases remained unmatched. The CDR3 consists of 18 residues. CDR1 and CDR2 from the germline V gene are LGHNA and YSLEER.

The sequence was obtained from a woman between 18 and 29 years old who had been exposed to COVID-19. The sample taken for sequencing was PBMCs or T cells enriched from blood (not recorded which). V is TRBV4-3 and J is TRBJ1-2; 9 nucleotides align to TRBD1. CDR3 amino acids: CASSLYHTGGLDNYGYTF. The CDR3 DNA follows: TGCGCCAGCAGCCTTTACCATACAGGGGGCTTAGATAACTATGGCTACACCTTC.